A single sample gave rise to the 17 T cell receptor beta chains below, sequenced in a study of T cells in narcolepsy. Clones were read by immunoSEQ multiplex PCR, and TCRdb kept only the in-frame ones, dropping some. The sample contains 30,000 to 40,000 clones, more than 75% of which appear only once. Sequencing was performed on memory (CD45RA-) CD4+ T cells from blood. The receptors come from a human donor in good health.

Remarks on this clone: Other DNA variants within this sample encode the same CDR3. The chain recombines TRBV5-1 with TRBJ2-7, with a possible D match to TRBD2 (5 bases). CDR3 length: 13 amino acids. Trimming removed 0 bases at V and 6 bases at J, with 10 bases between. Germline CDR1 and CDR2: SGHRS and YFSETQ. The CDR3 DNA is TGCGCCAGCAGCTTGGCCGGAGAGGGCGAGCAGTACTTC. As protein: CASSLAGEGEQYF.

CDR3 in amino acids: CASPVSGITDTQYF. The CDR3 nucleotides read TGTGCCAGCCCCGTTAGCGGGATCACAGATACGCAGTATTTT. The gene calls are TRBV6-4 and TRBJ2-3, with TRBD2 matching 8 bases. Trimming cost V 8 bases and J 2 bases; bases outside gene matches: 6. Germline CDR1 MRHNA, CDR2 SNTAGT. This CDR3 region has 14 residues.

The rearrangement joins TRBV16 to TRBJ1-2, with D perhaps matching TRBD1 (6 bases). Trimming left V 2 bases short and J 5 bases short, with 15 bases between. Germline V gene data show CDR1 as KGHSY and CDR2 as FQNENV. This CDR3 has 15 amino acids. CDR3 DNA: TGTGCCAGCAGCCAAGCCCCCGGGGGCGGGTATGGCTACACCTTC. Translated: CASSQAPGGGYGYTF.

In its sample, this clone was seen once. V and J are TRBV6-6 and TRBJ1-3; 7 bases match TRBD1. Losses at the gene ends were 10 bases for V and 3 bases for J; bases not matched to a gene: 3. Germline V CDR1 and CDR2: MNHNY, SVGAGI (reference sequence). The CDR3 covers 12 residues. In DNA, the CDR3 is TGTGCCACCGGGGACAGTGGAAACACCATATATTTT. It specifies CATGDSGNTIYF.

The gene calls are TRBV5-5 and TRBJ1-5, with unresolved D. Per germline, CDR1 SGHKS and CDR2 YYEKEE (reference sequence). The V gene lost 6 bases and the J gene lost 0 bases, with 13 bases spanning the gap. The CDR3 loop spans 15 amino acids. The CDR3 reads CASNYGLNSNQPQHF. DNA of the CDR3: TGTGCCAGCAACTACGGCCTGAATAGCAATCAGCCCCAGCATTTT.

The CDR3 nucleotides are TGTGCCAGCAGTTTTTTGGGGGCCCAGTCAGAGACCCAGTACTTC. As protein: CASSFLGAQSETQYF. The chain is built from TRBV27 and TRBJ2-5; D is possibly TRBD1 (6 bases). This CDR3 contains 15 residues. V was cut by 3 bases and J by 4 bases, with 15 bases left in between. Germline CDR1 is MNHEY and CDR2 is SMNVEV (reference sequence).

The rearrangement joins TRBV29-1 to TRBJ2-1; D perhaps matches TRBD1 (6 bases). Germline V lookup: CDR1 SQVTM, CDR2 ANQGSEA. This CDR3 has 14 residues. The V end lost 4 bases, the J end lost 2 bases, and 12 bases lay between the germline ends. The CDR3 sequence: CSVAAGAAYNEQFF. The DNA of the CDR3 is TGCAGCGTTGCTGCAGGGGCAGCCTACAATGAGCAGTTCTTC.

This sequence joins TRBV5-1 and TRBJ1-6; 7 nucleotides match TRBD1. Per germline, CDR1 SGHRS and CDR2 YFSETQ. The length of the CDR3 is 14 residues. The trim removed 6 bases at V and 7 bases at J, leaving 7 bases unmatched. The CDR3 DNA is TGCGCCAGCAAGACAGGGTTAGAGAATTCACCCCTCCACTTT. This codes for CASKTGLENSPLHF.

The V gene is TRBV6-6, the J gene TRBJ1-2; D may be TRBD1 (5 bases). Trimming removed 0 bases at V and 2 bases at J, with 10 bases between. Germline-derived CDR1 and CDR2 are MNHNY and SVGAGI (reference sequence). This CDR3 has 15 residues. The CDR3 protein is CASSYSGGSNYGYTF. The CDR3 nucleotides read TGTGCCAGCAGTTACTCGGGGGGGTCGAACTATGGCTACACCTTC.

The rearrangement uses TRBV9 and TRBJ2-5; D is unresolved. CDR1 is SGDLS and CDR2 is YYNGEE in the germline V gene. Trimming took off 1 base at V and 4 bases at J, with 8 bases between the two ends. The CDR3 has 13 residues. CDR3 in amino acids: CASSVNPGETQYF. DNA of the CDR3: TGTGCCAGCAGCGTAAATCCGGGAGAGACCCAGTACTTC.

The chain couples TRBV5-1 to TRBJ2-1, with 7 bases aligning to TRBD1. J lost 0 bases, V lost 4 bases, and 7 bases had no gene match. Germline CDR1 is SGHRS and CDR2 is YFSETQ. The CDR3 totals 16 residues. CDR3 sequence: CASSPGQQSSYNEQFF. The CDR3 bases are TGCGCCAGCAGCCCGGGACAGCAGAGCTCCTACAATGAGCAGTTCTTC. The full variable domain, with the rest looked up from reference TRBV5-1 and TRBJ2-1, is KAGVTQTPRYLIKTRGQQVTLSCSPISGHRSVSWYQQTPGQGLQFLFEYFSETQRNKGNFPGRFSGRQFSNSRSEMNVSTLELGDSALYLCASSPGQQSSYNEQFFGPGTRLTVL.

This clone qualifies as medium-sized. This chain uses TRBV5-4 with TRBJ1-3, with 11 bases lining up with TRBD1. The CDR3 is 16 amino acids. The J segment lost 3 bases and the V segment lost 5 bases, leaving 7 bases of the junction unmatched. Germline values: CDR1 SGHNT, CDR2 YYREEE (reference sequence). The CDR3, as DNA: TGTGCCAGCAGTAGGACAGGGGGCGAGCTTGGAAACACCATATATTTT. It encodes CASSRTGGELGNTIYF.

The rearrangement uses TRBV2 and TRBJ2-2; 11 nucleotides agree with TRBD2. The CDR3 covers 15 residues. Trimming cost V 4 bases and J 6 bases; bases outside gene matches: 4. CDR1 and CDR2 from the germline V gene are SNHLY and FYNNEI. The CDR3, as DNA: TGTGCCAGCAGTGTACTAGCGGGAGCGGCCGGGGAGCTGTTTTTT. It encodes CASSVLAGAAGELFF.

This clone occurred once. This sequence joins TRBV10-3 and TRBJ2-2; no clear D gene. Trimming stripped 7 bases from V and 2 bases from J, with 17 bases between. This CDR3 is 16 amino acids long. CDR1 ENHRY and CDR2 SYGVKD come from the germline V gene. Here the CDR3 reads CAITPGPPINTGELFF. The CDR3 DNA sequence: TGTGCCATCACCCCGGGCCCCCCAATTAACACCGGGGAGCTGTTTTTT.

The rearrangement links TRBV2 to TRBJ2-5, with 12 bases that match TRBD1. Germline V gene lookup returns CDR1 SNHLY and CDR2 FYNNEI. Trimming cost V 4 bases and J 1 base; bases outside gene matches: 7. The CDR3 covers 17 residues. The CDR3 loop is CASSGGTGGKSQETQYF. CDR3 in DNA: TGTGCCAGCAGTGGGGGGACAGGGGGCAAAAGCCAAGAGACCCAGTACTTC.

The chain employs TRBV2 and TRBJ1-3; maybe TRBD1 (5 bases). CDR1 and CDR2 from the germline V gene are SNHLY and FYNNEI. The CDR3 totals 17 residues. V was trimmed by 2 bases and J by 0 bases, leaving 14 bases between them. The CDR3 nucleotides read TGTGCCAGCAGTGAACAGGGAAGATTGGTCTCTGGAAACACCATATATTTT. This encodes CASSEQGRLVSGNTIYF.

As DNA, the CDR3 is TGTGCCATCAGTGCGGGTTTTGCAGATACGCAGTATTTT. Protein: CAISAGFADTQYF. V and J are TRBV10-3 and TRBJ2-3, with D unresolved. This CDR3 comprises 13 residues. Germline values: CDR1 ENHRY, CDR2 SYGVKD. Trimming took 4 bases from V and 4 from J, leaving 9 bases between them.